This T cell receptor (beta chain) is drawn from a study of cytomegalovirus exposure and HLA in healthy donors. Broader study findings: A few V segments could not be told apart, such as TRBV6-2 and TRBV6-3, and were left out.

The V gene's germline CDR1 is LNHNV and CDR2 YYDKDF (reference sequence). The CDR3 runs to 14 residues. Trimming removed 1 base from V and 2 bases from J, with 9 bases in between. The count of this clone is one. Antigen unknown. 13 Jbeta primers and 60 Vbeta primers were used for the PCR. The repertoire was sequenced with immunoSEQ multiplex PCR; TCRdb's copy has only in-frame clones and lacks some. The profile shows some 140,000 clones, about 75% of them singletons. What was sequenced was PBMCs. The V and J genes are TRBV15 and TRBJ2-7, with D tentatively TRBD1 (5 bases). This receptor was taken from a woman in her thirties or forties in good health and CMV-seronegative. The CDR3: CATSRVQGAYEQYF. The DNA for the CDR3 is TGTGCCACCAGCAGAGTTCAAGGGGCCTACGAGCAGTACTTC.